This TCR beta chain originates from a study of blood T cell repertoires in COVID-19. About the study: Sites in the United States, Italy and Spain provided acute and convalescent COVID-19 samples. The cDNA or gDNA used as material had been derived from T cells, B-cell-depleted T cells, or PBMCs.

Per the study methods: Using reference gene primer amplification, nucleated cell counts were estimated. The method was immunoSEQ multiplex PCR; TCRdb's version includes in-frame clones alone and lacks a portion of them. V, J and clone size reflect that table, while D and trimming were determined from the DNA. The repertoire holds some 140,000 clones, with approximately 85% as singletons. The Seattle patients joined while their infection was active and were tracked longitudinally afterward. As regards this clone: The sample holds other DNA sequences that translate to the same CDR3.

This CDR3 has 11 amino acids. V was trimmed by 5 bases and J by 7 bases, leaving 6 bases between them. CDR1 is SEHNR and CDR2 is FQNEAQ in the germline V gene (reference sequence). This rearrangement joins TRBV7-9 to TRBJ2-1; D is undetermined. The material sequenced was peripheral blood. This sequence originates from a man between 60 and 70 years old with COVID-19, enrolled during active disease. The chain's CDR3 is CASSPMNEQFF. In nucleotides, the CDR3 is TGTGCCAGCAGCCCCATGAATGAGCAGTTCTTC.